This TCR beta chain was sequenced during a study of T-cell memory formation after mild COVID-19. Findings and caveats of the study: Later expanders leaned toward CD4+, whereas clones contracting from day 15 to 85 were balanced CD4/CD8.

TCRdb reprocessed the 5' RACE reads via MiXCR and lists one record per CDR3 protein. Of approximately 40,000 distinct CDR3 sequences in the sample, 9.5% to 12% were seen once. This clonotype occurred a few times. The target antigen is unknown. The CDR3 length is 15 residues. This clonotype originated in a man aged 18 to 35 who had mild COVID-19 (a few samples of this study predate the infection). Cell type and time point are not known. V and J are TRBV3-2 and TRBJ2-7; the table's D call of TRBD1 was not tested on the DNA. TRBV3-2 has pseudogene status. Sequenced input: PBMCs or a T cell subset sorted from them (not recorded which). This CDR3 is CASSWTGLFSYEQYV. Here the CDR3 DNA reads TGTGCCAGCAGCTGGACAGGGCTTTTTTCCTACGAGCAGTACGTC.